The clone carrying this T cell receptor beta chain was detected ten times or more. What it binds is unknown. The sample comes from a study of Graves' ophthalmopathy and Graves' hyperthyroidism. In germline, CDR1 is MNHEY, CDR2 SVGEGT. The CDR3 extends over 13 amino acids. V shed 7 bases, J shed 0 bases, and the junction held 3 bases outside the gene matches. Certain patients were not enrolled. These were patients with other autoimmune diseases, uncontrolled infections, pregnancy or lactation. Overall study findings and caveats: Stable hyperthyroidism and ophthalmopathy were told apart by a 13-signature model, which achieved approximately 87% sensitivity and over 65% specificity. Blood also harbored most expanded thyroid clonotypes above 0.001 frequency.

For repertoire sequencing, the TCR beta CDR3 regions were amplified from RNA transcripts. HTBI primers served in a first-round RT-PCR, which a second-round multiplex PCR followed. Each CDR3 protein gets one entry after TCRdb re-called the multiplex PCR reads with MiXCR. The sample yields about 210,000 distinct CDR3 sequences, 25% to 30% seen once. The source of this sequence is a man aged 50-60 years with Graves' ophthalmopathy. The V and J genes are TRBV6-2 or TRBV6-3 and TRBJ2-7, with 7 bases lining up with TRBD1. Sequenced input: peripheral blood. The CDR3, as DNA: TGTGCCAGCAATCAGGGGGTCTCCTACGAGCAGTACTTC. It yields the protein CASNQGVSYEQYF.